The 14 T cell receptor beta chains below come from one sample, sequenced in a study of shared clonotypes between healthy human individuals. Method: immunoSEQ multiplex PCR; TCRdb's copy keeps in-frame clones and lacks some. This sample carries about 1.5 million clones, about 96% of them seen once, and the ten largest clones take 1.2%. Sequencing was performed on naive CD4+ T cells sorted from blood. Subset reported: CD45RA+ positively selected. These receptors were taken from a man between 25 and 39 years old in good health.

The chain links TRBV5-1 to TRBJ2-1; a possible D gene is TRBD2 (6 bases). The CDR3 is 15 amino acids. CDR1 and CDR2 (germline): SGHRS, YFSETQ. Between the trimmed V and J ends, which lost 0 bases and 10 bases, there was a span of 17 bases. The DNA of the CDR3 is TGCGCCAGCAGCTTGGAGGGAGGCCCTAATCGAGAGCAGTTCTTC. Its translation: CASSLEGGPNREQFF.

The genes are TRBV28 and TRBJ1-2; possibly TRBD1 for D (5 bases). Germline V gene sequence: CDR1 MDHEN, CDR2 SYDVKM. The ends were cut back, 5 bases at V and 5 bases at J, with 9 bases in the middle. CDR3 size: 12 residues. The CDR3 reads CASSGAGYGYTF. In DNA form, the CDR3 reads TGTGCCAGCAGTGGCGCAGGGTATGGCTACACCTTC.

The CDR3 region has the DNA TGTGCCAGCAGTGAAGGATACTATGAGCAGTTCTTC. This encodes CASSEGYYEQFF. V gene TRBV6-1 combines with J gene TRBJ2-1; D gene ambiguous. Germline V gene lookup returns CDR1 MNHNS and CDR2 SASEGT. The germline V and J ends were trimmed by 1 base and 8 bases, with 6 bases remaining between them. This CDR3 comprises 12 residues.

The rearrangement uses TRBV7-2 and TRBJ1-1; maybe TRBD1 (6 bases). CDR3 size: 10 residues. The V gene's germline CDR1 is SGHTA and CDR2 FQGNSA. Deletions cut 10 bases from V and 7 bases from J, with 10 bases between. As DNA, the CDR3 is TGTGCCATCGGACAGATTGAAGCTTTCTTT. This sequence encodes CAIGQIEAFF.

The V call is TRBV19, the J call TRBJ2-7; D might be TRBD1 (5 bases). The CDR3 consists of 17 residues. V was shortened by 4 bases and J by 3 bases, with 22 bases between the two germline ends. Germline CDR1 is LNHDA and CDR2 is SQIVND (reference sequence). CDR3 in amino acids: CASSTLRGQSVHYEQYF. The CDR3 DNA is TGTGCCAGTAGTACCCTTCGAGGACAAAGCGTTCACTACGAGCAGTACTTC. The complete variable domain, with remaining parts taken from reference TRBV19 and TRBJ2-7, reads DGGITQSPKYLFRKEGQNVTLSCEQNLNHDAMYWYRQDPGQGLRLIYYSQIVNDFQKGDIAEGYSVSREKKESFPLTVTSAQKNPTAFYLCASSTLRGQSVHYEQYFGPGTRLTVT.

J is TRBJ2-6 and V is TRBV5-6; D may be TRBD2 (6 bases). Trimming removed 4 bases at V and 4 bases at J, with 15 bases between. This CDR3 is 16 amino acids long. Germline lookup yields CDR1 SGHDT and CDR2 YYEEEE. CDR3 in amino acids: CASSELAGTGANVLTF. DNA for the CDR3: TGTGCCAGCAGCGAGTTGGCGGGAACCGGGGCCAACGTCCTGACTTTC.

V gene TRBV29-1 combines with J gene TRBJ2-2; no firm D call. Germline V gives CDR1 SQVTM, CDR2 ANQGSEA. CDR3 length: 13 residues. The V end lost 2 bases, the J end lost 3 bases, and 7 bases lay between the germline ends. The CDR3: CSVETQYTGELFF. For the CDR3, the DNA is TGCAGCGTTGAAACACAGTACACCGGGGAGCTGTTTTTT.

The genes are TRBV19 and TRBJ1-5; the match to TRBD1 covers 7 bases. Germline CDR1 is LNHDA and CDR2 is SQIVND (reference sequence). Trimming took 6 bases from V and 7 from J; bases not matched to a gene: 6. The CDR3 length is 13 residues. CDR3 nucleotide sequence: TGTGCCAGTAGCACAGGGGCTGGGCAGCCCCAGCATTTT. Protein: CASSTGAGQPQHF.

The genes are TRBV7-2 and TRBJ1-5; 7 nucleotides match TRBD1. V lost 5 bases, J lost 6 bases, and 7 bases stayed unmatched. CDR3 length equals 14 residues. CDR1 is SGHTA, CDR2 FQGNSA, per germline. CDR3 in DNA: TGTGCCAGCAGCCCAGGGAGGGGGCTTCAGCCCCAGCATTTT. Its protein product is CASSPGRGLQPQHF.

This clone has only one observation. CDR3 region: CASSATVTGGSEAFF. CDR3 DNA: TGTGCCAGCAGTGCAACCGTGACAGGGGGGTCTGAAGCTTTCTTT. V and J are TRBV2 and TRBJ1-1; 9 nucleotides match TRBD1. Per germline, CDR1 SNHLY and CDR2 FYNNEI. The V gene end was trimmed by 4 bases and the J gene end by 6 bases; junction bases not matched to a gene: 9. This CDR3 is built from 15 residues.

The chain employs TRBV27 and TRBJ2-2, with a tentative D call TRBD1 (5 bases). Germline CDR1 reads MNHEY; CDR2 reads SMNVEV (reference sequence). The CDR3 length is 15 residues. V shed 5 bases and J shed 5 bases, with 15 bases lying between them. The CDR3, as DNA: TGTGCCAGCAGTCCCCGACAGAGTCGGACCGGGGAGCTGTTTTTT. Its protein product is CASSPRQSRTGELFF.

This clone appeared a single time. The genes are TRBV18 and TRBJ2-2; TRBD2 matches at 7 bases. Germline V gene data show CDR1 as KGHSH and CDR2 as LQKENI. This CDR3 has 15 amino acids. Trimming cost V 3 bases and J 8 bases; bases outside gene matches: 9. CDR3 bases: TGTGCCAGCTCACCCCGCAGCGGGATGTTAGGGGAGCTGTTTTTT. Protein: CASSPRSGMLGELFF.

J is TRBJ2-7 and V is TRBV15; D gene unclear. In germline, CDR1 is LNHNV, CDR2 YYDKDF (reference sequence). Deletions cut 2 bases from V and 7 bases from J, with 18 bases between. The CDR3 runs 15 residues. The CDR3, as DNA: TGTGCCACCAGCAGATATTCCGGGCAAGGAACGGAGCAGTACTTC. Amino acids: CATSRYSGQGTEQYF.

The chain links TRBV18 to TRBJ2-7; no definite D call. The CDR3 loop spans 15 amino acids. Germline V gives CDR1 KGHSH, CDR2 LQKENI. Trimming removed 4 bases at V and 2 bases at J, with 15 bases between. The CDR3 sequence: CASSLAGQRTYEQYF. The CDR3 bases are TGTGCCAGCTCACTAGCCGGCCAGAGAACCTACGAGCAGTACTTC. The complete variable domain, with remaining parts taken from reference TRBV18 and TRBJ2-7, reads NAGVMQNPRHLVRRRGQEARLRCSPMKGHSHVYWYRQLPEEGLKFMVYLQKENIIDESGMPKERFSAEFPKEGPSILRIQQVVRGDSAAYFCASSLAGQRTYEQYFGPGTRLTVT.